These 25 T cell receptor beta chains were sequenced from one sample in a study of beta chain features in type 1 diabetes. Sequencing targeted expressed TCRB transcripts, as all isolated RNA had been reverse transcribed. Sequencing used immunoSEQ multiplex PCR; TCRdb keeps in-frame clones, though not all of them. Among around 340,000 clones listed, roughly a fifth were seen once. The sample consisted of naive CD4+ T cells from blood. The receptors originated from a woman between 18 and 29 years old in good health.

This clone showed up just a few times. The chain carries TRBV7-9 and TRBJ1-5, with D possibly matching TRBD1 (5 bases). CDR1 and CDR2 (germline): SEHNR, FQNEAQ (reference sequence). CDR3 length equals 14 residues. V was shortened by 4 bases and J by 0 bases, with 7 bases between the two germline ends. In DNA, the CDR3 is TGTGCCAGCAGCTCACAGGATAGCAATCAGCCCCAGCATTTT. This codes for CASSSQDSNQPQHF.

This chain joins TRBV7-2 and TRBJ2-7, with 7 positions matching TRBD1. Germline lookup yields CDR1 SGHTA and CDR2 FQGNSA. With V trimmed by 5 bases and J by 12 bases, 10 bases remained unmatched. The CDR3 is made up of 12 amino acids. The chain's CDR3 is CASSPFGTGVYF. CDR3 coding DNA: TGTGCCAGCAGCCCTTTTGGTACAGGGGTGTACTTC.

The chain is built from TRBV5-1 and TRBJ2-7; 10 bases match TRBD2. The V segment lost 0 bases and the J segment 0 bases; nucleotides outside the gene matches: 9. In germline, CDR1 is SGHRS, CDR2 YFSETQ. This CDR3 is 18 amino acids long. The CDR3 DNA is TGCGCCAGCAGCTTGGGTAGTAGCGGGAGGCCGAGCTCCTACGAGCAGTACTTC. Translation gives CASSLGSSGRPSSYEQYF. Supplemented by reference TRBV5-1 and TRBJ2-7, the full variable domain reads KAGVTQTPRYLIKTRGQQVTLSCSPISGHRSVSWYQQTPGQGLQFLFEYFSETQRNKGNFPGRFSGRQFSNSRSEMNVSTLELGDSALYLCASSLGSSGRPSSYEQYFGPGTRLTVT.

This clone was counted a few times. The chain carries TRBV30 and TRBJ2-2; TRBD2 aligns across 8 bases. The CDR3 is 12 residues long. Germline V gene data show CDR1 as GTSNPN and CDR2 as SVGIG (reference sequence). Unmatched junction bases numbered 4, after V lost 5 bases and J lost 8 bases. CDR3 sequence reads: CAWGGLAGELFF. The CDR3 DNA follows: TGTGCCTGGGGAGGACTAGCAGGGGAGCTGTTTTTT.

The rearrangement links TRBV6-5 to TRBJ1-4, with D maybe TRBD1 (5 bases). CDR1 MNHEY and CDR2 SVGAGI come from the germline V gene. The CDR3 is 14 residues long. The ends were cut back, 8 bases at V and 0 bases at J, with 10 bases in the middle. The CDR3 spells CASGREPTNEKLFF. The CDR3 coding sequence is TGTGCCAGCGGCAGGGAACCAACTAATGAAAAACTGTTTTTT.

This chain connects TRBV5-1 to TRBJ2-3, with 7 nucleotides matching TRBD2. The CDR3 covers 13 residues. Germline V gene sequence: CDR1 SGHRS, CDR2 YFSETQ. V lost 3 bases to trimming and J lost 6 bases; unmatched junction nucleotides: 4. The CDR3 sequence: CASSSLAVDTQYF. The CDR3 DNA follows: TGCGCCAGCAGCTCCCTAGCGGTCGATACGCAGTATTTT.

This clone was seen just once. V and J are TRBV4-2 and TRBJ2-1, with D possibly matching TRBD2 (6 bases). V was clipped by 0 bases and J by 1 base, with 13 bases between them. Germline V gene sequence: CDR1 LGHNA, CDR2 YNFKEQ. The CDR3 length is 17 residues. CDR3 in amino acids: CASSQDLSGGSYNEQFF. DNA for the CDR3: TGTGCCAGCAGCCAAGATCTTAGCGGTGGGTCCTACAATGAGCAGTTCTTC.

This clone was detected once. This chain uses TRBV7-9 with TRBJ2-2, with 7 bases aligning to TRBD1. Germline V gene lookup returns CDR1 SEHNR and CDR2 FQNEAQ (reference sequence). CDR3 length: 15 amino acids. V trimming: 3 bases; J trimming: 3 bases; junction bases outside the gene matches: 4. CDR3 loop: CASSLGDRDTGELFF. The CDR3 coding sequence is TGTGCCAGCAGCTTGGGGGACAGAGACACCGGGGAGCTGTTTTTT. The variable domain in full, with the rest retrieved from reference TRBV7-9 and TRBJ2-2, is DTGVSQNPRHKITKRGQNVTFRCDPISEHNRLYWYRQTLGQGPEFLTYFQNEAQLEKSRLLSDRFSAERPKGSFSTLEIQRTEQGDSAMYLCASSLGDRDTGELFFGEGSRLTVL.

This clone turned up a few times. The V call is TRBV7-6, the J call TRBJ2-5; D not resolved. The ends were cut back, 5 bases at V and 2 bases at J, with 6 bases in the middle. Germline CDR1 and CDR2: SGHVS and FNYEAQ. The CDR3 spans 12 residues. The CDR3 reads CASSPTQETQYF. As DNA, the CDR3 is TGTGCCAGCAGCCCTACTCAAGAGACCCAGTACTTC.

The V gene is TRBV14, the J gene TRBJ2-1, with 12 bases matching TRBD2. Germline lookup yields CDR1 SGHDN and CDR2 FVKESK. Trimming at V came to 3 bases and at J to 12 bases, leaving 0 bases not matched to a gene. The CDR3 sequence is 12 residues long. CDR3 coding DNA: TGTGCCAGCAGCCAGGGACTAGCGGGGCAGTTCTTC. This sequence encodes CASSQGLAGQFF.

V is TRBV30 and J is TRBJ2-3; D is possibly TRBD1 (5 bases). Trimming shortened V by 5 bases and J by 1 base, and 7 bases separated the two germline ends. The CDR3 is 12 amino acids. Germline V gene sequence: CDR1 GTSNPN, CDR2 SVGIG (reference sequence). The CDR3 protein is CAWVTGTDTQYF. The DNA for the CDR3 is TGTGCCTGGGTGACAGGCACAGATACGCAGTATTTT.

This clone has more than one count but fewer than ten. The V call is TRBV4-1, the J call TRBJ2-4, with D uncertain. V was cut by 5 bases and J by 2 bases, with 13 bases left in between. The CDR3 runs to 15 residues. Germline V gene sequence: CDR1 MGHRA, CDR2 YSYEKL. CDR3 in amino acids: CASSSTDWSKNIQYF. CDR3 bases: TGCGCCAGCAGCTCTACCGACTGGTCCAAAAACATTCAGTACTTC.

This clone was seen only a few times. This chain connects TRBV7-2 to TRBJ2-1; D may be TRBD2 (6 bases). The CDR3 runs 15 residues. Germline values: CDR1 SGHTA, CDR2 FQGNSA. Trimming cost V 1 base and J 2 bases, with 9 bases left between them. CDR3 nucleotide sequence: TGTGCCAGCAGCTTAGTAGCGGCCCCCTACAATGAGCAGTTCTTC. Translation: CASSLVAAPYNEQFF.

The chain has TRBV14 and TRBJ1-5, with 7 bases fitting TRBD1. Per germline, CDR1 SGHDN and CDR2 FVKESK. With V trimmed by 6 bases and J by 1 base, 15 bases remained unmatched. The CDR3 is made up of 18 amino acids. This CDR3 is CASSPRTGPIRSNQPQHF. The CDR3 bases are TGTGCCAGCAGTCCTCGGACAGGTCCGATTAGGAGCAATCAGCCCCAGCATTTT.

The chain links TRBV4-2 to TRBJ2-5; D is possibly TRBD1 (6 bases). The CDR3 is made up of 14 amino acids. Looked up from germline, CDR1 is LGHNA and CDR2 is YNFKEQ. V lost 3 bases to trimming and J lost 1 base, with 9 bases between them. DNA for the CDR3: TGTGCCAGCAGCCAGGGACAATTCCAAGAGACCCAGTACTTC. Its protein product is CASSQGQFQETQYF.

The chain couples TRBV2 to TRBJ2-3, with unresolved D. Germline CDR1 and CDR2: SNHLY and FYNNEI. CDR3 length equals 12 residues. The V and J ends lost 7 bases and 3 bases respectively, with 8 bases between them. The CDR3 nucleotides are TGTGCCAGCACGGCGGTAACAGATACGCAGTATTTT. Its protein is CASTAVTDTQYF.

The rearrangement uses TRBV2 and TRBJ1-6, with D unresolved. The germline V gene encodes CDR1 SNHLY and CDR2 FYNNEI. The CDR3 contains 14 residues. Trimming removed 6 bases at V and 3 bases at J, with 9 bases between. CDR3 loop: CASRGDGYNSPLHF. As DNA, the CDR3 is TGTGCCAGCAGGGGAGACGGCTATAATTCACCCCTCCACTTT.

This rearrangement joins TRBV29-1 to TRBJ1-1, with 8 bases identical to TRBD1. The junction had 6 bases not matched to a gene; V was cut back by 6 bases and J by 3 bases. Germline CDR1 reads SQVTM; CDR2 reads ANQGSEA. The CDR3 length is 13 residues. CDR3 amino acids: CSVGRGRDTEAFF. The CDR3 bases are TGCAGCGTGGGCAGGGGGCGCGACACTGAAGCTTTCTTT.

The sample holds a few counts of this clone. V is TRBV6-5 and J is TRBJ2-3, with 10 bases that match TRBD2. Germline trimming cut 7 bases from V and 0 bases from J; bases unmatched to any gene: 4. The V gene's germline CDR1 is MNHEY and CDR2 SVGAGI. This CDR3 has 15 amino acids. Here the CDR3 DNA reads TGTGCCAGCACCGTGACTAGCGGGAGCACAGATACGCAGTATTTT. Its translation is CASTVTSGSTDTQYF.

This sequence joins TRBV5-4 and TRBJ1-2; D possibly corresponds to TRBD1 (5 bases). The V and J ends lost 3 bases and 1 base respectively, with 7 bases between them. Germline lookup yields CDR1 SGHNT and CDR2 YYREEE (reference sequence). The CDR3 covers 13 residues. CDR3 coding DNA: TGTGCCAGCAGCTCGACAGTTAACTATGGCTACACCTTC. Translating it yields CASSSTVNYGYTF.

This clone was seen more than once but under ten times. V is TRBV9 and J is TRBJ1-1; D gene ambiguous. CDR1 SGDLS and CDR2 YYNGEE come from the germline V gene. This CDR3 region has 11 residues. The germline V and J ends were trimmed by 0 bases and 8 bases, with 5 bases remaining between them. The CDR3 bases are TGTGCCAGCAGCGTAGACGGGGAAGCTTTCTTT. Its translation: CASSVDGEAFF.

This clone was detected a few times. The chain combines TRBV9 with TRBJ2-3, with D possibly TRBD2 on 5 matching bases. Trimming left V 0 bases short and J 4 bases short, with 12 bases between. The CDR3 spans 15 residues. Germline CDR1 is SGDLS and CDR2 is YYNGEE. CDR3 DNA: TGTGCCAGCAGCGTAGGAGTAGGGCGGGCAGATACGCAGTATTTT. Its translation is CASSVGVGRADTQYF.

This clone showed up just a few times. The rearrangement uses TRBV4-3 and TRBJ2-4, with 7 positions matching TRBD2. The CDR3 consists of 18 residues. Germline-derived CDR1 and CDR2 are LGHNA and YSLEER. The trim removed 0 bases at V and 0 bases at J, leaving 8 bases unmatched. The CDR3 DNA follows: TGCGCCAGCAGCCAAGATAAATCGGGGGGAGTAGCCAAAAACATTCAGTACTTC. It translates to CASSQDKSGGVAKNIQYF.

In its sample, this clone was seen a few times. The rearrangement uses TRBV10-2 and TRBJ2-3, with 10 bases identical to TRBD2. The CDR3 is 13 residues long. Per germline, CDR1 WSHSY and CDR2 SAAADI. The trim removed 8 bases at V and 5 bases at J, leaving 4 bases unmatched. CDR3 sequence: CASCTSGEDTQYF. CDR3 coding DNA: TGCGCCAGCTGTACTAGCGGGGAAGATACGCAGTATTTT.

The chain couples TRBV27 to TRBJ1-6, with TRBD1 matching 8 bases. The CDR3 totals 12 residues. Germline-derived CDR1 and CDR2 are MNHEY and SMNVEV (reference sequence). J was trimmed by 7 bases and V by 10 bases; bases with no gene match: 3. The CDR3 sequence is CATWTGNSPLHF. The CDR3 bases are TGTGCCACCTGGACAGGGAATTCACCCCTCCACTTT.